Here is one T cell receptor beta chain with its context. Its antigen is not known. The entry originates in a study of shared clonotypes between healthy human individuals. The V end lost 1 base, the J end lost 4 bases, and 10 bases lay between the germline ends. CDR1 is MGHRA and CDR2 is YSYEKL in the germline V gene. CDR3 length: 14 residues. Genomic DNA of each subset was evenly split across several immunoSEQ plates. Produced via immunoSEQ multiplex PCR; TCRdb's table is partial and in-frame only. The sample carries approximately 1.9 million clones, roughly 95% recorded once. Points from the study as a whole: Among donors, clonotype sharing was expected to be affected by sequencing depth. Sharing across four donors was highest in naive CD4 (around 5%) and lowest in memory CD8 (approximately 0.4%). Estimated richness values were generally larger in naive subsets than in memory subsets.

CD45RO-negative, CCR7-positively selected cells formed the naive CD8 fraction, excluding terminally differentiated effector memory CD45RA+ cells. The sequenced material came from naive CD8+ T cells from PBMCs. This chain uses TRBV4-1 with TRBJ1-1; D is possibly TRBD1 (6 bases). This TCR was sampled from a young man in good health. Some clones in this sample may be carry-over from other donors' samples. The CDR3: CASSQGGLTTEAFF. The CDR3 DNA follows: TGCGCCAGCAGCCAAGGGGGGCTCACCACTGAAGCTTTCTTT.